This T cell receptor (beta chain) was found in a study of blood T cell repertoires in COVID-19. About the research overall: Samples came from the United States, Italy and Spain, spanning acute and convalescent COVID-19. The analysed material was cDNA or gDNA that came from T cells, B-cell-depleted T cells, or PBMCs.

Using immunoSEQ multiplex PCR, the repertoire was profiled, and TCRdb retains in-frame clones only, with some absent. The repertoire includes roughly 200,000 clones, more than 80% of them detected once, and 8.2% sits in the top ten. Trimming cost V 2 bases and J 8 bases, with 12 bases left between them. This CDR3 spans 14 amino acids. CDR1 PRHDT and CDR2 FYEKMQ come from the germline V gene (reference sequence). This TCR was recovered from a woman aged 55-70 years with acute or convalescent COVID-19. Sequences were obtained from peripheral blood. This chain joins TRBV13 and TRBJ1-4, with a weak D call TRBD1 (5 bases). CDR3 sequence (DNA): TGTGCCAGCAGCTTAAGGTCGGGGGAGGAAAAACTGTTTTTT. This gives the protein CASSLRSGEEKLFF.